This T cell receptor (delta chain) originates from a study of γδ T cells in repeated Plasmodium falciparum infection. In the study overall: Timepoints: baseline, immediately before selected infections, and 21 days after every infection. Whole-study findings and limits: Repeated controlled infections reportedly drove waves of new clonotype selection in Vdelta2-negative, mostly Vdelta1+, gammadelta repertoires.

The CDR3 covers 16 residues. CDR1 is TSWWSYY, CDR2 QGS, per germline. V lost 2 bases and J lost 13; bases outside the gene matches: 15. Flow sorting of PBMC yielded separate Vgamma9/Vdelta2+ and Vdelta2-negative gammadelta T cell populations for bulk repertoire analysis. TCRdb reapplied CATT to the multiplex PCR reads. The table records about 48,000 delta-chain clones, roughly 1.6% of them present only once. This clone was counted between two and nine times. Its antigen is currently unknown. TCRdb records a much larger clone's protein for this DNA, with a difference at residue 14 that likely arises from a read error; the protein given is the translation of the DNA.

V usage is TRDV1 and J usage is TRDJ1; 11 positions agree with TRDD3. The sample was gamma-delta T cells from blood. The source of this sequence is a pool of human donors (malaria-infected and uninfected, not separated). For the CDR3, the DNA is TGTGCTCTTGGGGAATTGGCCTTGCTGGGGGATACAAGACCCATCTTT. Amino acid sequence: CALGELALLGDTRPIF.